This entry concerns a single T cell receptor (beta chain). The antigen is undetermined. The data were obtained in a study of T cell responses to AZD1222 COVID-19 vaccine. The study's findings and limits: Elevations in Spike-specific TCR breadth and depth followed administration of two AZD1222 doses.

Some clones are missing from TCRdb's copy, which holds only in-frame ones; the method was immunoSEQ multiplex PCR. The table records over 100,000 clones, approximately 90% of them present only once. This clonotype originated in an adult in good health. Sequencing was performed on peripheral blood, taken on day 0 of AZD1222 vaccination.

The CDR3 sequence is CASSIGTGNYGYTF. The CDR3, as DNA: TGTGCCAGTAGTATAGGGACAGGAAACTATGGCTACACCTTC. The chain employs TRBV19 and TRBJ1-2; TRBD1 agrees at 7 bases. The CDR3 is 14 amino acids. The V gene end was trimmed by 1 base and the J gene end by 2 bases; junction bases not matched to a gene: 1. Germline V gene sequence: CDR1 LNHDA, CDR2 SQIVND (reference sequence). Looking up the rest from reference TRBV19 and TRBJ1-2 gives the full variable domain: DGGITQSPKYLFRKEGQNVTLSCEQNLNHDAMYWYRQDPGQGLRLIYYSQIVNDFQKGDIAEGYSVSREKKESFPLTVTSAQKNPTAFYLCASSIGTGNYGYTFGSGTRLTVV.